In its sample, the clone carrying this TCR beta chain is medium-sized. Its antigen is as yet unknown. A marrow graft followed busulfan-fludarabine conditioning, with cyclophosphamide on days +3 and +4. The sample comes from a study of T cells after posttransplantation cyclophosphamide. Overall study findings and caveats: Donor-recipient repertoire similarity was low at 1-2 months, rising over year one. After PTCy, TRB diversity resembled that of CNI/methotrexate controls.

Generated by immunoSEQ multiplex PCR, the TCRdb table keeps only in-frame clones and is missing some. This sample includes roughly 2,500 clones with no singletons; its ten biggest clones take up 9.4%. The V end lost 4 bases, the J end lost 7 bases, and 10 bases lay between the germline ends. Germline V CDR1 and CDR2: SNHLY, FYNNEI. The CDR3 consists of 13 residues. The TCR was taken from a female patient aged 50 to 60 who received an allogeneic stem cell transplant from a related donor, was CMV-positive, and had no GVHD. Certain T cells may be donor cells from the graft. Material: PBMCs, obtained 32 days after allogeneic stem cell transplant with posttransplant cyclophosphamide. V is TRBV2 and J is TRBJ2-2; D may be TRBD2 (6 bases). CDR3 in amino acids: CASSVGGGGELFF. For the CDR3, the DNA is TGTGCCAGCAGTGTGGGGGGAGGCGGGGAGCTGTTTTTT.